Below, 21 T cell receptor beta chains from the same sample are listed, as sequenced in a study of blood T cell repertoires in COVID-19. Assay used: immunoSEQ multiplex PCR; TCRdb lists only in-frame clones, some missing. The profile covers some 310,000 clones, with roughly 84% appearing a single time and 1% taken by the ten largest. The sequenced sample was peripheral blood. The receptors come from a man aged 45 to 65 with active or convalescent COVID-19.

The chain's CDR3 is CASSEAVGGVNGYTF. CDR3 nucleotides: TGTGCCAGCAGTGAAGCGGTAGGGGGAGTAAATGGCTACACCTTC. The chain employs TRBV6-1 and TRBJ1-2, with TRBD1 as a possible D gene (6 bases). In germline, CDR1 is MNHNS, CDR2 SASEGT. The CDR3 loop spans 15 amino acids. Trimming removed 0 bases at V and 6 bases at J, with 14 bases between.

This clone turned up a few times. This chain uses TRBV5-6 with TRBJ1-6, with D maybe TRBD1 (5 bases). Germline V CDR1 and CDR2: SGHDT, YYEEEE. The V end lost 4 bases, the J end lost 9 bases, and 17 bases lay between the germline ends. The CDR3 covers 15 residues. The DNA for the CDR3 is TGTGCCAGCAGCCGGGGATGGGGGGATGGTTCACCCCTCCACTTT. Translating gives CASSRGWGDGSPLHF.

The chain is built from TRBV30 and TRBJ2-3, with 9 bases that match TRBD2. V was clipped by 3 bases and J by 1 base; unmatched bases: 2. The CDR3 is 14 amino acids. The germline V gene has CDR1 GTSNPN and CDR2 SVGIG (reference sequence). The CDR3 loop is CAWRSSGGTDTQYF. Here the CDR3 DNA reads TGTGCCTGGAGGTCTAGCGGGGGCACAGATACGCAGTATTTT.

The chain is built from TRBV30 and TRBJ1-5; 7 nucleotides agree with TRBD1. Germline values: CDR1 GTSNPN, CDR2 SVGIG (reference sequence). After removal of 2 bases from V and 6 bases from J, the junction contained 10 bases not matched to a gene. This CDR3 has 15 amino acids. CDR3 bases: TGTGCCTGGAGTATGAGAGGGGGCGGGTCTCAGCCCCAGCATTTT. Its protein product is CAWSMRGGGSQPQHF.

The CDR3 here is CASSSTVNTEAFF. DNA for the CDR3: TGTGCCAGCAGCTCCACAGTGAACACTGAAGCTTTCTTT. The chain joins TRBV7-8 to TRBJ1-1; D call uncertain. Trimming pared 4 bases from V and 0 bases from J, leaving 6 bases between. Germline CDR1 SGHVS, CDR2 FQNEAQ. The CDR3 totals 13 residues.

The chain recombines TRBV10-3 with TRBJ2-2, with TRBD1 matching 7 bases. The ends lost 6 bases at V and 5 bases at J; junction bases unmatched: 3. This CDR3 is 13 amino acids long. From germline, CDR1 is ENHRY and CDR2 SYGVKD. CDR3 nucleotide sequence: TGTGCCATCAGAGAACAGGGGACCGGGGAGCTGTTTTTT. Translated, it gives CAIREQGTGELFF.

The chain links TRBV18 to TRBJ1-4; D gene uncertain. This CDR3 spans 14 amino acids. The V end was cut by 7 bases, the J end by 6 bases, with 15 bases between. CDR1 and CDR2 (germline): KGHSH, LQKENI. CDR3 loop: CASFLPTVYEKLFF. CDR3 nucleotides: TGTGCCAGCTTCCTCCCTACTGTGTATGAAAAACTGTTTTTT.

This rearrangement joins TRBV6-6 to TRBJ2-1; D remains ambiguous. The ends were cut back, 2 bases at V and 6 bases at J, with 5 bases in the middle. Germline V gene sequence: CDR1 MNHNY, CDR2 SVGAGI (reference sequence). CDR3 length: 12 residues. CDR3 amino acids: CASSYRGNEQFF. In DNA, the CDR3 is TGTGCCAGCAGTTACAGAGGCAATGAGCAGTTCTTC.

Details on this clone: Other DNA sequences of this sample code for an identical CDR3. This rearrangement joins TRBV30 to TRBJ1-3; D unresolved. There are 12 residues in the CDR3. V was pared by 0 bases and J by 4 bases, with 4 bases between. Germline V gene data show CDR1 as GTSNPN and CDR2 as SVGIG (reference sequence). The CDR3: CAWSVLGNTIYF. Written as DNA, the CDR3 is TGTGCCTGGAGTGTTCTCGGAAACACCATATATTTT.

This clone showed up just a few times. The chain couples TRBV18 to TRBJ2-5, with D possibly matching TRBD1 (6 bases). Trimming stripped 3 bases from V and 1 base from J, with 9 bases between. The CDR3 totals 14 residues. Germline CDR1 reads KGHSH; CDR2 reads LQKENI. The chain's CDR3 is CASSPRTVQETQYF. CDR3 sequence (DNA): TGTGCCAGCTCACCGAGGACAGTCCAAGAGACCCAGTACTTC.

The rearrangement links TRBV5-4 to TRBJ2-5, with 9 bases lining up with TRBD2. CDR3 size: 15 residues. The V segment lost 5 bases and the J segment 5 bases; nucleotides outside the gene matches: 10. Germline lookup yields CDR1 SGHNT and CDR2 YYREEE (reference sequence). This CDR3 is CASRPAGGAGETQYF. The CDR3 region has the DNA TGTGCCAGCAGACCGGCGGGGGGGGCCGGTGAGACCCAGTACTTC.

V and J are TRBV4-1 and TRBJ1-2; 8 bases line up with TRBD1. V lost 2 bases, J lost 3 bases, and 5 bases stayed unmatched. The CDR3 covers 15 residues. In germline, CDR1 is MGHRA, CDR2 YSYEKL. CDR3 loop: CASSQSLQGDYGYTF. The DNA for the CDR3 is TGCGCCAGCAGCCAATCTCTACAGGGGGACTATGGCTACACCTTC.

The chain recombines TRBV6-5 with TRBJ1-2, with TRBD1 identical over 10 bases. V was pared by 2 bases and J by 8 bases, with 8 bases of the junction left unmatched. CDR1 MNHEY and CDR2 SVGAGI come from the germline V gene. The CDR3 spans 15 residues. The chain's CDR3 is CASSYGSDRGRGYTF. Here the CDR3 DNA reads TGTGCCAGCAGTTACGGTTCTGACAGGGGGCGCGGCTACACCTTC.

The chain combines TRBV27 with TRBJ2-7, with D possibly being TRBD2 (6 bases). The CDR3 contains 14 residues. Per the germline V gene, CDR1 is MNHEY and CDR2 is SMNVEV (reference sequence). V was clipped by 3 bases and J by 3 bases, with 12 bases between them. The CDR3 loop reads CASSFLHGSYEQYF. Written as DNA, the CDR3 is TGTGCCAGCAGTTTTTTGCACGGGAGCTACGAGCAGTACTTC.

This clone has more than one count but fewer than ten. This rearrangement joins TRBV14 to TRBJ2-6, with D perhaps matching TRBD1 (6 bases). The CDR3 loop spans 17 amino acids. Looked up from germline, CDR1 is SGHDN and CDR2 is FVKESK. Trimming shortened V by 1 base and J by 2 bases, and 12 bases separated the two germline ends. DNA for the CDR3: TGTGCCAGCAGCCAAGTTTTTCAGGGGCCTGGGGCCAACGTCCTGACTTTC. The encoded protein is CASSQVFQGPGANVLTF.

This chain connects TRBV4-2 to TRBJ1-2, with TRBD1 as a possible D gene (6 bases). Germline-derived CDR1 and CDR2 are LGHNA and YNFKEQ. Trimming pared 0 bases from V and 3 bases from J, leaving 11 bases between. This CDR3 is built from 15 residues. This CDR3 is CASSQDPGVDYGYTF. In DNA form, the CDR3 reads TGTGCCAGCAGCCAAGATCCAGGGGTGGACTATGGCTACACCTTC.

V usage is TRBV10-2 and J usage is TRBJ2-7; TRBD2 is a possible D gene (5 bases). Trimming cost V 4 bases and J 7 bases, with 11 bases left between them. This CDR3 is built from 12 residues. Germline CDR1 reads WSHSY; CDR2 reads SAAADI. The CDR3 DNA reads as TGCGCCAGCAGTGTCGCCGGCGGGGAGCAGTACTTC. Its translation: CASSVAGGEQYF.

This chain uses TRBV3-1 (or the pseudogene TRBV3-2) with TRBJ2-5, with 8 bases identical to TRBD2. V lost 2 bases, J lost 5 bases, and 4 bases stayed unmatched. The CDR3 sequence is 14 residues long. In germline, CDR1 is LGHDT, CDR2 YNNKEL (reference sequence). The CDR3 nucleotides read TGTGCCAGCAGCCAAAATAGCGGGATTGAGACCCAGTACTTC. Amino acids: CASSQNSGIETQYF.

The chain has TRBV28 and TRBJ2-3; 10 bases fit TRBD1. V lost 4 bases, J lost 3 bases, and 4 bases stayed unmatched. The CDR3 consists of 15 residues. In germline, CDR1 is MDHEN, CDR2 SYDVKM. CDR3 residues: CASSSPGQGTDTQYF. The DNA of the CDR3 is TGTGCCAGCAGTTCCCCGGGACAGGGGACAGATACGCAGTATTTT. The full variable domain, its missing parts supplied by reference TRBV28 and TRBJ2-3, is DVKVTQSSRYLVKRTGEKVFLECVQDMDHENMFWYRQDPGLGLRLIYFSYDVKMKEKGDIPEGYSVSREKKERFSLILESASTNQTSMYLCASSSPGQGTDTQYFGPGTRLTVL.

The J gene is TRBJ2-2, the V gene TRBV15; 11 positions agree with TRBD2. Germline V gene sequence: CDR1 LNHNV, CDR2 YYDKDF (reference sequence). CDR3 length equals 15 residues. With V trimmed by 6 bases and J by 4 bases, 4 bases remained unmatched. DNA of the CDR3: TGTGCCACCAGTAGCGGGAGGGCCATCACCGGGGAGCTGTTTTTT. Its translation: CATSSGRAITGELFF. Full variable domain (remainder filled in from reference TRBV15 and TRBJ2-2): DAMVIQNPRYQVTQFGKPVTLSCSQTLNHNVMYWYQQKSSQAPKLLFHYYDKDFNNEADTPDNFQSRRPNTSFCFLDIRSPGLGDTAMYLCATSSGRAITGELFFGEGSRLTVL.

The sample holds a few counts of this clone. The rearrangement links TRBV11-2 to TRBJ2-7; no clear D. This CDR3 is 14 amino acids long. Trimming cost V 0 bases and J 6 bases, with 12 bases left between them. The germline CDR1 and CDR2 sequences are SGHAT and FQNNGV. The CDR3 DNA follows: TGTGCCAGCAGCTTAGATCTGGCGGATGGCGAGCAGTACTTC. The encoded protein is CASSLDLADGEQYF.